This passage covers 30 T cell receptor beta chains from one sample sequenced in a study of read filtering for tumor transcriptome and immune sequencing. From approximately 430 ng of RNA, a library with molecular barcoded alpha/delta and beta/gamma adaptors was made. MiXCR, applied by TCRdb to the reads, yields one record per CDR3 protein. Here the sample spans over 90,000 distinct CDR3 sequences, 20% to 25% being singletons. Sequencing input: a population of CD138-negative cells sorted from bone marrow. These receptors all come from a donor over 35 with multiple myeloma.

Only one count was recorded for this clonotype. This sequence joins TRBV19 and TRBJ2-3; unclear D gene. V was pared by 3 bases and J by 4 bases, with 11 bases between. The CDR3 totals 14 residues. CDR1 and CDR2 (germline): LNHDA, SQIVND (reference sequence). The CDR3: CASSIHQRPDTQYF. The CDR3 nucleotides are TGTGCCAGTAGTATCCATCAGCGCCCAGATACGCAGTATTTT.

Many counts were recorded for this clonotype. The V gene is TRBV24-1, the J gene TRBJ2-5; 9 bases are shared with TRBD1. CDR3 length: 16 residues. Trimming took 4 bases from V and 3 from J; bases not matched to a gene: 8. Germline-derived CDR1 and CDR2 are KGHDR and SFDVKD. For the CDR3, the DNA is TGTGCCACCAGTGACCCCGGGACAGGGTCGGAAGAGACCCAGTACTTC. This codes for CATSDPGTGSEETQYF.

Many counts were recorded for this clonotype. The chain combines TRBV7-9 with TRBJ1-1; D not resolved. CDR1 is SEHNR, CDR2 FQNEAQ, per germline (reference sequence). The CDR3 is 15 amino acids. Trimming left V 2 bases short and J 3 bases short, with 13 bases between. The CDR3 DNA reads TGTGCCAGCAGCTTAAGGAAAGGGTGGGACACTGAAGCTTTCTTT. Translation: CASSLRKGWDTEAFF. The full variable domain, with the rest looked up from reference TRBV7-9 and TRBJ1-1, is DTGVSQNPRHKITKRGQNVTFRCDPISEHNRLYWYRQTLGQGPEFLTYFQNEAQLEKSRLLSDRFSAERPKGSFSTLEIQRTEQGDSAMYLCASSLRKGWDTEAFFGQGTRLTVV.

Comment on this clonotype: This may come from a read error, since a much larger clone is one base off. The CDR3 nucleotides are TGCGCCAGCAGCCGAAGCGGGGTGGAGCAGTACTTC. Amino acids: CASSRSGVEQYF. The chain employs TRBV5-1 and TRBJ2-7; TRBD2 matches 7 bases. The germline V gene has CDR1 SGHRS and CDR2 YFSETQ. The CDR3 is made up of 12 amino acids. The V and J ends lost 4 bases and 7 bases, in that order; junction bases with no gene match: 5. Using reference TRBV5-1 and TRBJ2-7 for the parts outside the CDR3, the full variable domain is KAGVTQTPRYLIKTRGQQVTLSCSPISGHRSVSWYQQTPGQGLQFLFEYFSETQRNKGNFPGRFSGRQFSNSRSEMNVSTLELGDSALYLCASSRSGVEQYFGPGTRLTVT.

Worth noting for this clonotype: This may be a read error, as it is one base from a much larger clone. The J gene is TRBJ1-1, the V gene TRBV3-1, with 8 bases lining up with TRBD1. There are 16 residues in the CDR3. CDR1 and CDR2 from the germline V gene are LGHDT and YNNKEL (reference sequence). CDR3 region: CASSHLGDRGRTEASF. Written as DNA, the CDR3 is TGTGCCAGCAGCCATCTAGGAGACAGGGGCAGGACTGAAGCTTCCTTT.

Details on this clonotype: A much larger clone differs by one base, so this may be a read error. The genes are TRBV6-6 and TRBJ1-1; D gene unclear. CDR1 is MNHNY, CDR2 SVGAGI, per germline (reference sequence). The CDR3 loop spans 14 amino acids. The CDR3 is CASSYREMNTEALF. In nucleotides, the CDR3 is TGTGCCAGCAGTTACAGGGAAATGAACACTGAAGCTCTCTTT.

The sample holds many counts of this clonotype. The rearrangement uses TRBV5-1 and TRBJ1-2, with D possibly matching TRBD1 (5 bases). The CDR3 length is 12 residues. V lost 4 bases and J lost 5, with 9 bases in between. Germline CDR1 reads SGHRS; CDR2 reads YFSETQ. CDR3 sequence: CASSLDNYGYTF. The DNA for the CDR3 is TGCGCCAGCAGCCTGGACAATTATGGCTACACCTTC. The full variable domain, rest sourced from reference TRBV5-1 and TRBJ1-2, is KAGVTQTPRYLIKTRGQQVTLSCSPISGHRSVSWYQQTPGQGLQFLFEYFSETQRNKGNFPGRFSGRQFSNSRSEMNVSTLELGDSALYLCASSLDNYGYTFGSGTRLTVV.

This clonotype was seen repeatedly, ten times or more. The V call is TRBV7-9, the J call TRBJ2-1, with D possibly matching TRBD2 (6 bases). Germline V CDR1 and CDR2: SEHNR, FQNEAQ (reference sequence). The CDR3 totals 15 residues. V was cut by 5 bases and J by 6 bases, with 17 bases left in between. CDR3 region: CASSDPRGSGNEQFF. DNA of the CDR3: TGTGCCAGCAGCGACCCGAGGGGTAGCGGCAATGAGCAGTTCTTC.

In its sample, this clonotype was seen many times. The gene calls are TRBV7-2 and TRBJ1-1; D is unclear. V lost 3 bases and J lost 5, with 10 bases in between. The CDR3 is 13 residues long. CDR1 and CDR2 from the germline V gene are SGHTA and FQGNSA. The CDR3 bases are TGTGCCAGCAGCTTGGGTTATCAAACTGAAGCTTTCTTT. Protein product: CASSLGYQTEAFF. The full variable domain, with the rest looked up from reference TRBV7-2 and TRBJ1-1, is GAGVSQSPSNKVTEKGKDVELRCDPISGHTALYWYRQSLGQGLEFLIYFQGNSAPDKSGLPSDRFSAERTGGSVSTLTIQRTQQEDSAVYLCASSLGYQTEAFFGQGTRLTVV.

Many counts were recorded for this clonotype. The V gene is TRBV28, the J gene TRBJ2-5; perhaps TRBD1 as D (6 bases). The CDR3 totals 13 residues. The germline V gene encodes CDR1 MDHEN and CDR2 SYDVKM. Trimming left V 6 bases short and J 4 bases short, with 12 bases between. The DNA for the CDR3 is TGTGCCAGCAGGCCCTCAGGGGTAGAGACCCAGTACTTC. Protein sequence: CASRPSGVETQYF.

This CDR3 reads CASSSRGHSNQPQHF. The DNA for the CDR3 is TGTGCCAGCAGTTCTCGAGGACACTCGAATCAGCCCCAGCATTTT. The V call is TRBV2, the J call TRBJ1-5, with a possible D match to TRBD1 (5 bases). Germline V gives CDR1 SNHLY, CDR2 FYNNEI. Trimming stripped 5 bases from V and 4 bases from J, with 15 bases between. This CDR3 has 15 residues.

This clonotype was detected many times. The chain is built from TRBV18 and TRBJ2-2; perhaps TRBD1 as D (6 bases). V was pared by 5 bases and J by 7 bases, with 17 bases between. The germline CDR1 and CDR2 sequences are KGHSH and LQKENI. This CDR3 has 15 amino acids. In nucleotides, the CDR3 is TGTGCCAGCTCAACCTCGGACAGAACCCTCGGGGAGCTGTTTTTT. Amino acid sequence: CASSTSDRTLGELFF.

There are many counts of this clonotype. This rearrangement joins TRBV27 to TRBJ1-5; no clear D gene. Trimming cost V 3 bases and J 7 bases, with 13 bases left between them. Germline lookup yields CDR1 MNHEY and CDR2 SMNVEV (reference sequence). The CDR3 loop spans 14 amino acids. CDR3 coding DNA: TGTGCCAGCAGTTTTGGAGGGCCTGGCCAGCCCCAGCATTTT. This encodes CASSFGGPGQPQHF.

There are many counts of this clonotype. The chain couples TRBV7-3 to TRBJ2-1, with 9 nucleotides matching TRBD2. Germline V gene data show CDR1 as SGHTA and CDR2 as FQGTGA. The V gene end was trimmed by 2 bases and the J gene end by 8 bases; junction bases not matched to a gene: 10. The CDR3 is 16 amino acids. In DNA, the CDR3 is TGTGCCAGCAGCTTACTGGCGGGGGGGCGCTTAGATGAGCAGTTCTTC. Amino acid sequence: CASSLLAGGRLDEQFF.

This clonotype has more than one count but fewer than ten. In DNA, the CDR3 is TGTGCCAGCAGCAAAGGACCGGGGCCTCAAGAGACCCAGTACTTC. It specifies CASSKGPGPQETQYF. The chain couples TRBV21-1 to TRBJ2-5; the listed D gene, TRBD1, was not tested against the DNA. TRBV21-1 is noted as a pseudogene. This CDR3 spans 15 amino acids.

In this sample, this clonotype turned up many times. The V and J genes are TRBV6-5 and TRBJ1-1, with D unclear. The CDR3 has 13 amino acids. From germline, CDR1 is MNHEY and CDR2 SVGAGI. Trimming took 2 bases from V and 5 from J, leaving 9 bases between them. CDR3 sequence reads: CASSYGRWTEAFF. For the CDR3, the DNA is TGTGCCAGCAGTTACGGGAGGTGGACTGAAGCTTTCTTT.

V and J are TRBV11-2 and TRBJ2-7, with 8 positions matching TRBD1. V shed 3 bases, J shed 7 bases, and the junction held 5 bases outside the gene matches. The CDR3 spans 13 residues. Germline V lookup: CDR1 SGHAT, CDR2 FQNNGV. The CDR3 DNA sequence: TGTGCCAGCAGCTTGGACAGGGTGGGGGAGCAGTACTTC. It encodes CASSLDRVGEQYF.

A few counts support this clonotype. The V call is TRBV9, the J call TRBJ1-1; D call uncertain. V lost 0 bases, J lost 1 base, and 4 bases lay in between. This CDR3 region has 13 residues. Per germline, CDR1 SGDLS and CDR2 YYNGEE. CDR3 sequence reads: CASSVGKNTEAFF. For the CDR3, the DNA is TGTGCCAGCAGCGTAGGCAAGAACACTGAAGCTTTCTTT.

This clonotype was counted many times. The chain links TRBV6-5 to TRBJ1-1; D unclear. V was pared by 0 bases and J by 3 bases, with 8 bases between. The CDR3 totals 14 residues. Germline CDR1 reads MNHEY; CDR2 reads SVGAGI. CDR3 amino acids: CASSYSREYTEAFF. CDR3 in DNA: TGTGCCAGCAGTTACTCCCGGGAGTACACTGAAGCTTTCTTT.

CDR3 DNA: TGTGCCAGCTTGGCTAGCGGGGTCTACGAGCAGTACTTC. Translation: CASLASGVYEQYF. The V gene is TRBV28, the J gene TRBJ2-7; 9 bases match TRBD2. The CDR3 sequence is 13 residues long. J was trimmed by 3 bases and V by 8 bases; bases with no gene match: 5. CDR1 and CDR2 from the germline V gene are MDHEN and SYDVKM.

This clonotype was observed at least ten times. CDR3 DNA sequence: TGTGCCAGCAGTGAACGGGGTGAAGCTTTCTTT. Translating gives CASSERGEAFF. The gene calls are TRBV2 and TRBJ1-1; D is uncertain. CDR1 and CDR2 (germline): SNHLY, FYNNEI. The CDR3 covers 11 residues. V was clipped by 2 bases and J by 7 bases, with 5 bases between them.

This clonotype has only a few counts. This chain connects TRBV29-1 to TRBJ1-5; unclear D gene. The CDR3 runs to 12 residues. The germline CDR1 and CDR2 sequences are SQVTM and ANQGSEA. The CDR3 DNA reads TGCAGACCTTGTCCTACCAATCAGCCCCAGCATTTT. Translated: CRPCPTNQPQHF. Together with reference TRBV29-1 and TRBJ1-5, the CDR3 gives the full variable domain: SAVISQKPSRDICQRGTSLTIQCQVDSQVTMMFWYRQQPGQSLTLIATANQGSEATYESGFVIDKFPISRPNLTFSTLTVSNMSPEDSSIYLCRPCPTNQPQHFGDGTRLSIL.

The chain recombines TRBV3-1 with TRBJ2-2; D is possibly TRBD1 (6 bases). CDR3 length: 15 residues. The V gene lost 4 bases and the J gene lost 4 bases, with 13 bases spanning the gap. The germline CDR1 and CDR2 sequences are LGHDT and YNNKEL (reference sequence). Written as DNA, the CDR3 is TGTGCCAGCAGCCTCGGACAGATGAGCACCGGGGAGCTGTTTTTT. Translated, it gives CASSLGQMSTGELFF.

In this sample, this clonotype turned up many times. The chain's CDR3 is CASSNRGNTEAFF. The CDR3 region has the DNA TGCGCCAGCAGCAACAGGGGGAACACTGAAGCTTTCTTT. V is TRBV5-1 and J is TRBJ1-1; 7 positions agree with TRBD1. CDR1 is SGHRS, CDR2 YFSETQ, per germline. J lost 1 base, V lost 4 bases, and 1 base had no gene match. The CDR3 consists of 13 residues.

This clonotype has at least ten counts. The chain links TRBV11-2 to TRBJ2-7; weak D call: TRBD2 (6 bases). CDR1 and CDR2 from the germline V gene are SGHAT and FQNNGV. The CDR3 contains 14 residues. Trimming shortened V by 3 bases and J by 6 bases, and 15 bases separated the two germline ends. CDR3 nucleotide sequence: TGTGCCAGCAGCTTCGGCGGGGTATGGGTCGAGCAGTACTTC. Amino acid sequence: CASSFGGVWVEQYF.

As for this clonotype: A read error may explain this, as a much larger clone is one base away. The CDR3 loop is CASRPSRGPATGQPQHF. Here the CDR3 DNA reads TGCGCCAGCCGTCCCTCCAGGGGACCCGCCACCGGTCAGCCCCAGCATTTT. The V and J genes are TRBV10-2 and TRBJ1-5, with TRBD1 as a possible D gene (6 bases). Trimming pared 8 bases from V and 6 bases from J, leaving 26 bases between. CDR1 WSHSY and CDR2 SAAADI come from the germline V gene. The CDR3 spans 17 residues.

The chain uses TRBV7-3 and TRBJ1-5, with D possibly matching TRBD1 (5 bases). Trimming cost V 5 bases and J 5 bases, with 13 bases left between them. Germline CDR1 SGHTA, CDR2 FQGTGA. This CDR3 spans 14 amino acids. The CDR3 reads CASSPGRGHQPQHF. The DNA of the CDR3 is TGTGCCAGCAGCCCAGGGAGGGGCCATCAGCCCCAGCATTTT.

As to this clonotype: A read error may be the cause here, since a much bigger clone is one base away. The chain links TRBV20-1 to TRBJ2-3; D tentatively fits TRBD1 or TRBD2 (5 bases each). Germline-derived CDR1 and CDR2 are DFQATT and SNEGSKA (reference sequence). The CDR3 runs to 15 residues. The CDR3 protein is CTARDVGVPTDTQYF. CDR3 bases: TGCACTGCTAGAGATGTGGGGGTTCCCACAGATACGCAGTATTTT.

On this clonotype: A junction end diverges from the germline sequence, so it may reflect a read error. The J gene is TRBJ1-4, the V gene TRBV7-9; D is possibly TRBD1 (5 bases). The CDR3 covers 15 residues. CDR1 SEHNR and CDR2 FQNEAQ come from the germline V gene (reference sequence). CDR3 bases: TGTGCCAGCAGCTCTCGGGCCCGAGGAGGGGAAATACTGTTTTTT. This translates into CASSSRARGGEILFF.

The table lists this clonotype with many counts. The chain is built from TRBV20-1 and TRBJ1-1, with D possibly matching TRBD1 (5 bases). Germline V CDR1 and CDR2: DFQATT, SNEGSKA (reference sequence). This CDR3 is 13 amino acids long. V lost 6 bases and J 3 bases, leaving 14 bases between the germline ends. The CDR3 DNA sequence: TGCAGTGCATTCACCCAGGGTTACACTGAAGCTTTCTTT. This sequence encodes CSAFTQGYTEAFF.